The next 17 T cell receptor beta chains were all read from a single sample in a study of T cells in Graves' hyperthyroidism and ophthalmopathy. Authors of the study amplified TCR beta CDR3 regions from RNA transcripts. TCR CDR3 regions were first amplified by RT-PCR with HTBI primers. TCRdb redid the calling of the multiplex PCR reads with MiXCR, one entry per CDR3 protein. The sample yields 450,000 to 700,000 distinct CDR3 sequences, around 45% seen once. Sequencing was carried out using peripheral blood or thyroid tissue (not recorded which). These receptors originate from an adult woman with Graves' disease, either hyperthyroidism or ophthalmopathy (not recorded which).

This clonotype has a count of ten or more. This sequence joins TRBV9 and TRBJ1-6, with a possible D match to TRBD1 (6 bases). The V and J ends lost 4 bases and 5 bases respectively, with 10 bases between them. This CDR3 is 14 amino acids long. Germline lookup yields CDR1 SGDLS and CDR2 YYNGEE. CDR3 protein: CASSPTGDNSPLHF. The CDR3 nucleotides are TGTGCCAGCAGCCCGACAGGAGATAATTCACCCCTCCACTTT.

This clonotype was recorded at least ten times. This chain uses TRBV28 with TRBJ2-7; 8 bases match TRBD1. Germline assignment: CDR1 MDHEN and CDR2 SYDVKM. The CDR3 is 15 residues long. The V gene end was trimmed by 2 bases and the J gene end by 8 bases; junction bases not matched to a gene: 11. The CDR3 bases are TGTGCCAGCAGTTTACGGCTCAGGGGGCGCGGGAAGCAGTACTTC. Translating it yields CASSLRLRGRGKQYF.

The rearrangement uses TRBV25-1 and TRBJ1-6, with D perhaps matching TRBD1 (5 bases). The ends were cut back, 4 bases at V and 9 bases at J, with 19 bases in the middle. This CDR3 region has 16 residues. Looked up from germline, CDR1 is MGHDK and CDR2 is SYGVNS. The CDR3 nucleotides are TGTGCCAGCAGTGCTAGAGGCGGGGGAGTATTTTCACCCCTCCACTTT. Residues: CASSARGGGVFSPLHF.

This clonotype was counted a few times. The V gene is TRBV15, the J gene TRBJ1-5; 7 bases line up with TRBD1. This CDR3 has 15 residues. The V gene's germline CDR1 is LNHNV and CDR2 YYDKDF (reference sequence). V lost 3 bases and J lost 7; bases outside the gene matches: 9. The CDR3 bases are TGTGCCACCAGCAGTAGATCAGGGGGACAACAGCCCCAGCATTTT. As protein: CATSSRSGGQQPQHF.

The genes are TRBV20-1 and TRBJ2-2; 10 bases fit TRBD2. The CDR3 sequence is 15 residues long. CDR1 and CDR2 from the germline V gene are DFQATT and SNEGSKA (reference sequence). After removal of 5 bases from V and 6 bases from J, the junction contained 9 bases not matched to a gene. The CDR3, as DNA: TGCAGTGCTCACCTTAGCGGGAGGACGCCCGGGGAGCTGTTTTTT. Translated: CSAHLSGRTPGELFF.

This clonotype was found many times. The chain combines TRBV7-3 with TRBJ1-3; maybe TRBD1 (5 bases). The germline CDR1 and CDR2 sequences are SGHTA and FQGTGA. The V and J ends lost 8 bases and 0 bases respectively, with 20 bases between them. The CDR3 runs to 17 residues. The CDR3 protein is CASRGYMLIPSGNTIYF. The CDR3, as DNA: TGTGCCAGCCGGGGGTACATGCTGATTCCCTCTGGAAACACCATATATTTT.

The gene calls are TRBV20-1 and TRBJ1-5, with 7 bases matching TRBD1. Per the germline V gene, CDR1 is DFQATT and CDR2 is SNEGSKA (reference sequence). CDR3 length equals 15 residues. The trim removed 2 bases at V and 2 bases at J, leaving 6 bases unmatched. The CDR3 spells CSARQGGGGNQPQHF. CDR3 coding DNA: TGCAGTGCTAGACAGGGGGGGGGGGGCAATCAGCCCCAGCATTTT.

This chain uses TRBV6-6 with TRBJ1-2; D remains unclear. Per germline, CDR1 MNHNY and CDR2 SVGAGI (reference sequence). Deletions cut 2 bases from V and 6 bases from J, with 13 bases between. The CDR3 loop spans 14 amino acids. The CDR3 is CASSYRRRRHGYTF. DNA of the CDR3: TGTGCCAGCAGTTACAGGCGGAGAAGGCATGGCTACACCTTC.

This clonotype has only a few counts. This chain's CDR3 is CASRDQGVLYEQYF. Written as DNA, the CDR3 is TGTGCCAGCAGAGATCAGGGGGTACTCTACGAGCAGTACTTC. The rearrangement joins TRBV27 to TRBJ2-7; 7 positions agree with TRBD1. Germline assignment: CDR1 MNHEY and CDR2 SMNVEV (reference sequence). The CDR3 extends over 14 amino acids. V shed 6 bases, J shed 3 bases, and the junction held 8 bases outside the gene matches.

The V gene is TRBV29-1, the J gene TRBJ2-5, with D possibly matching TRBD1 (6 bases). V shed 7 bases and J shed 2 bases, with 14 bases lying between them. The CDR3 is made up of 13 amino acids. Germline V CDR1 and CDR2: SQVTM, ANQGSEA. For the CDR3, the DNA is TGCAGCGGGAAACAGGGCTTACAAGAGACCCAGTACTTC. Amino acid sequence: CSGKQGLQETQYF.

This chain links TRBV5-1 with TRBJ1-1; D may be TRBD1 (5 bases). Germline CDR1 reads SGHRS; CDR2 reads YFSETQ. CDR3 length: 15 residues. Trimming stripped 2 bases from V and 5 bases from J, with 16 bases between. CDR3: CASSFSDFGGTEAFF. For the CDR3, the DNA is TGCGCCAGCAGCTTCTCTGATTTCGGGGGGACTGAAGCTTTCTTT.

The table lists this clonotype with many counts. The chain employs TRBV5-6 and TRBJ2-7; the match to TRBD2 covers 7 bases. CDR1 is SGHDT, CDR2 YYEEEE, per germline. The CDR3 is 14 residues long. V was pared by 0 bases and J by 3 bases, with 3 bases of the junction left unmatched. CDR3 region: CASSLAAGNYEQYF. DNA for the CDR3: TGTGCCAGCAGCTTGGCAGCGGGAAACTACGAGCAGTACTTC.

This clonotype was seen a handful of times. At one end the junction does not follow the germline gene, possibly because of a read error. The rearrangement links TRBV7-6 to TRBJ1-1, with D possibly matching TRBD1 (6 bases). The CDR3 extends over 15 amino acids. Germline V CDR1 and CDR2: SGHVS, FNYEAQ. CDR3 DNA: TGTGCCAGCAGCTTGGGGGCAGGCGAGGCGGCTGAAACTTTCTTT. Its protein product is CASSLGAGEAAETFF. The full variable domain, with the rest looked up from reference TRBV7-6 and TRBJ1-1, is GAGVSQSPRYKVTKRGQDVALRCDPISGHVSLYWYRQALGQGPEFLTYFNYEAQQDKSGLPNDRFSAERPEGSISTLTIQRTEQRDSAMYRCASSLGAGEAAETFFGQGTRLTVV.

The rearrangement uses TRBV20-1 and TRBJ1-6; D call uncertain. The CDR3 totals 15 residues. Trimming pared 4 bases from V and 7 bases from J, leaving 17 bases between. The germline gives CDR1 DFQATT, CDR2 SNEGSKA (reference sequence). DNA for the CDR3: TGCAGTGCTACCGCTGGGTTGACGGGCAATTCACCCCTCCACTTT. Encoded protein: CSATAGLTGNSPLHF.

The sample holds many counts of this clonotype. The chain carries TRBV20-1 and TRBJ1-5, with no clear D. The V gene lost 3 bases and the J gene lost 6 bases, with 12 bases spanning the gap. Germline CDR1 and CDR2: DFQATT and SNEGSKA (reference sequence). There are 13 residues in the CDR3. In DNA form, the CDR3 reads TGCAGTGCTAGTAGGCCATCGGGTCAGCCCCAGCATTTT. Encoded protein: CSASRPSGQPQHF.

Ten or more counts support this clonotype. The chain recombines TRBV19 with TRBJ1-1; TRBD1 matches 8 bases. The V and J ends lost 7 bases and 5 bases, in that order; junction bases with no gene match: 9. In germline, CDR1 is LNHDA, CDR2 SQIVND (reference sequence). The CDR3 runs to 14 residues. The CDR3 reads CASTPTGGGTEAFF. Here the CDR3 DNA reads TGTGCCAGTACCCCTACAGGGGGAGGAACTGAAGCTTTCTTT.

This clonotype is a singleton in its sample. DNA for the CDR3: TGTGCCAGCAGCCTAGGGGCGACAAGTAATTCACCCCTCCACTTT. Translation gives CASSLGATSNSPLHF. J is TRBJ1-6 and V is TRBV11-2; perhaps TRBD1 as D (5 bases). The CDR3 spans 15 residues. Germline V CDR1 and CDR2: SGHAT, FQNNGV. V lost 5 bases and J 6 bases, leaving 14 bases between the germline ends.